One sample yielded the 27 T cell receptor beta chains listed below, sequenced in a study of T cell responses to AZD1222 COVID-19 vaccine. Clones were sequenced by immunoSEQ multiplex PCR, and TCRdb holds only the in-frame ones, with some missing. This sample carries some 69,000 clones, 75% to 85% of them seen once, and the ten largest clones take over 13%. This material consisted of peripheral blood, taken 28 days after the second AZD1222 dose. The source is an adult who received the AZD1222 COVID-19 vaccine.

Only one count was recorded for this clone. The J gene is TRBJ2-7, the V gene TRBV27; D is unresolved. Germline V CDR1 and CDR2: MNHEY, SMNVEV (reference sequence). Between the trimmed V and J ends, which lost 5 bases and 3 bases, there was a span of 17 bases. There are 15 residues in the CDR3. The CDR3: CASSPHLGGDYEQYF. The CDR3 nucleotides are TGTGCCAGCAGTCCCCATCTCGGCGGAGACTACGAGCAGTACTTC.

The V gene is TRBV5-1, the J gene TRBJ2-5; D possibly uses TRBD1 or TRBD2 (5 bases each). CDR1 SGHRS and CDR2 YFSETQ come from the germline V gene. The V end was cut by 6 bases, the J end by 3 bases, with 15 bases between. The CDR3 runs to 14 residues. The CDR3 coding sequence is TGCGCCAGCAATCCGGGACCCCGGAAAGAGACCCAGTACTTC. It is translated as CASNPGPRKETQYF.

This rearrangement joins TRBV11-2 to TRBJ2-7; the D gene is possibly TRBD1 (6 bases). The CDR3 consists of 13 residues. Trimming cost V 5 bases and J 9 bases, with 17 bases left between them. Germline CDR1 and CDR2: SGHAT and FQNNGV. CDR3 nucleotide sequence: TGTGCCAGCAGCCCTCAACAGGGAGTGGGGCAGTACTTC. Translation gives CASSPQQGVGQYF.

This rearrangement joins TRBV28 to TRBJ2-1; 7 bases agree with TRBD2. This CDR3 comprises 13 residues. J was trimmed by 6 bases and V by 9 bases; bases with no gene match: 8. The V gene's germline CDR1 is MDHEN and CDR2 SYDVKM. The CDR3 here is CARRKAGTNEQFF. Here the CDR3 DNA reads TGTGCCAGGAGAAAAGCGGGGACCAATGAGCAGTTCTTC. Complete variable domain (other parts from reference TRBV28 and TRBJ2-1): DVKVTQSSRYLVKRTGEKVFLECVQDMDHENMFWYRQDPGLGLRLIYFSYDVKMKEKGDIPEGYSVSREKKERFSLILESASTNQTSMYLCARRKAGTNEQFFGPGTRLTVL.

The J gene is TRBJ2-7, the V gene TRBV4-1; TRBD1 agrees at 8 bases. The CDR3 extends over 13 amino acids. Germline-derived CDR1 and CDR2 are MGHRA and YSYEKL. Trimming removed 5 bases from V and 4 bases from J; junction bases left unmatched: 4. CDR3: CASSADRAYEQYF. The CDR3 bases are TGCGCCAGCAGCGCGGACAGGGCTTACGAGCAGTACTTC.

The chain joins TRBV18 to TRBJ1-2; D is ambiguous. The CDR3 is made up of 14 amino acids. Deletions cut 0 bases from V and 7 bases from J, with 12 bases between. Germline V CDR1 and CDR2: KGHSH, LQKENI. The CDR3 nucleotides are TGTGCCAGCTCACCACCGTCCCCGTCTAGTGGCTACACCTTC. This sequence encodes CASSPPSPSSGYTF.

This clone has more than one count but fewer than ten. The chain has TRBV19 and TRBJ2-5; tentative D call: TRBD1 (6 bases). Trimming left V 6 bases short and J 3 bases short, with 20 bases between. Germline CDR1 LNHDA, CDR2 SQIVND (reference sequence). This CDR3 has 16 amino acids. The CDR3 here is CASSPTGGGVEETQYF. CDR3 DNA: TGTGCCAGTAGCCCGACAGGAGGCGGAGTAGAAGAGACCCAGTACTTC. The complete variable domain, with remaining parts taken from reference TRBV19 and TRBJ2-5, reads DGGITQSPKYLFRKEGQNVTLSCEQNLNHDAMYWYRQDPGQGLRLIYYSQIVNDFQKGDIAEGYSVSREKKESFPLTVTSAQKNPTAFYLCASSPTGGGVEETQYFGPGTRLLVL.

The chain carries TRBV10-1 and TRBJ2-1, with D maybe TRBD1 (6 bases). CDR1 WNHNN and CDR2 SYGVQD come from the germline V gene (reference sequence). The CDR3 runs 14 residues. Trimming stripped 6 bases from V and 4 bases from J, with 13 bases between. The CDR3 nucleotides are TGCGCCAGCAGGACAGGTATCCTTTACAATGAGCAGTTCTTC. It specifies CASRTGILYNEQFF.

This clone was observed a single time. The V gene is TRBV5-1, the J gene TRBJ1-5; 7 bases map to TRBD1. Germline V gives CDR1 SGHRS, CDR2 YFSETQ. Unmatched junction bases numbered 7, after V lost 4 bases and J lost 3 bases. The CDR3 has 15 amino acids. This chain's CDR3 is CASSPTGTVNQPQHF. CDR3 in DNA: TGCGCCAGCAGCCCAACCGGGACAGTCAATCAGCCCCAGCATTTT.

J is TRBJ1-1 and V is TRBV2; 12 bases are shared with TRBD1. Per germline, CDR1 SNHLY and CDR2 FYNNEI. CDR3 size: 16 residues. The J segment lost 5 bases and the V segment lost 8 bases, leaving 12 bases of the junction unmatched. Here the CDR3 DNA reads TGTGCCAGCGGGGGGACAGGGGGCTTGCGGGTTACTGAAGCTTTCTTT. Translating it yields CASGGTGGLRVTEAFF.

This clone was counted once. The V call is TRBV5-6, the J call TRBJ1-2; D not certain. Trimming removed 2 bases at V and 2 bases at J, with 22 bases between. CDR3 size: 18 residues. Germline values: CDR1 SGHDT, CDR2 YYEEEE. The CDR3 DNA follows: TGTGCCAGCAGCTTTGTTCGGGATGAAATGGGGAAAAACTATGGCTACACCTTC. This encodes CASSFVRDEMGKNYGYTF.

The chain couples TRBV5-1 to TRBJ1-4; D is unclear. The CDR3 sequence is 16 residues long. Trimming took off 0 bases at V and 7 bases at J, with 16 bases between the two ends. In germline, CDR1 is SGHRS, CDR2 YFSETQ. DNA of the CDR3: TGCGCCAGCAGCTTGGTGGTTTCTGCGGGGATTGAAAAACTGTTTTTT. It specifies CASSLVVSAGIEKLFF.

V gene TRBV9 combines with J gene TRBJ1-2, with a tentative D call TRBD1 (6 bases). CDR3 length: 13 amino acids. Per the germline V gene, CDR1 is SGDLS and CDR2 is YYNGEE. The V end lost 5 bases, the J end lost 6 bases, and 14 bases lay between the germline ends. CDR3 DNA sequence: TGTGCCAGCAGTGGAGAACAGGGCGATGGCTACACCTTC. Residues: CASSGEQGDGYTF.

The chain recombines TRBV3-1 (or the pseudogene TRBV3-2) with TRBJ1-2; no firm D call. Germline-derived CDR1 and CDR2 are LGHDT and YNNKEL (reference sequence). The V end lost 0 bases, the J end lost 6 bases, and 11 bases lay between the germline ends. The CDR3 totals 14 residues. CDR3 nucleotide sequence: TGTGCCAGCAGCCAAGATATTGGGCTTAATGGCTACACCTTC. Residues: CASSQDIGLNGYTF.

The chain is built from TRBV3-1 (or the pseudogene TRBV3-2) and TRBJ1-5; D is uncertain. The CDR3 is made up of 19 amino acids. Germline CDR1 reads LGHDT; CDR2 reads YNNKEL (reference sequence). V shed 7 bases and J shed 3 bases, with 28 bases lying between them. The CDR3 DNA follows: TGTGCCAGCACCCCAAAACGACGTGATGAGCAGCAATACAATCAGCCCCAGCATTTT. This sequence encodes CASTPKRRDEQQYNQPQHF.

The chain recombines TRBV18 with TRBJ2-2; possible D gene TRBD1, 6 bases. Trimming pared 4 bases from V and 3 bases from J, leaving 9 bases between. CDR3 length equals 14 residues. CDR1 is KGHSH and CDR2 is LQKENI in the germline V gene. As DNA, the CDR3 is TGTGCCAGCTCACTTCGGACAGACACCGGGGAGCTGTTTTTT. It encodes CASSLRTDTGELFF.

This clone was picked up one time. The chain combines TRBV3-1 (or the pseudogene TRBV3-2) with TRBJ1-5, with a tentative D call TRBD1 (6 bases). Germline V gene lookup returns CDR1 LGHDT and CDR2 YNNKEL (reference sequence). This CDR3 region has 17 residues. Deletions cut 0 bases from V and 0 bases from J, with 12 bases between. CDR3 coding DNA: TGTGCCAGCAGCCAAGATCGTGGGGGGCCTAGCAATCAGCCCCAGCATTTT. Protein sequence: CASSQDRGGPSNQPQHF.

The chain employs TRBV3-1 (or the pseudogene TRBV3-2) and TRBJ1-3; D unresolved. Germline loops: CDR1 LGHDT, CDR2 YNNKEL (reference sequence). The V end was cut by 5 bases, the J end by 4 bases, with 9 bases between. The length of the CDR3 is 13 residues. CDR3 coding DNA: TGTGCCAGCAGCTCCGCGCAGGGAAACACCATATATTTT. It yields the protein CASSSAQGNTIYF.

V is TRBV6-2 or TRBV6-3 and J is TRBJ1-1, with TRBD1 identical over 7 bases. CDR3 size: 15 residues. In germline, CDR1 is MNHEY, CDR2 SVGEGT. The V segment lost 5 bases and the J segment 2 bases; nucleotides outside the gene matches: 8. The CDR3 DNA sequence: TGTGCCAGCAGTCCCTCCGGGACAGATAACACTGAAGCTTTCTTT. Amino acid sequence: CASSPSGTDNTEAFF.

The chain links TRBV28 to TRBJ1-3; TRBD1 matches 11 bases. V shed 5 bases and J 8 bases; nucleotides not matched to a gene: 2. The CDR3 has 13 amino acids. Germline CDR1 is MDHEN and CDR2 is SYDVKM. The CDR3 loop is CASSPGQGDTIYF. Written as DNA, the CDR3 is TGTGCCAGCAGTCCGGGACAGGGGGACACCATATATTTT. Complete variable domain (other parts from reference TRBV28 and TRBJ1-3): DVKVTQSSRYLVKRTGEKVFLECVQDMDHENMFWYRQDPGLGLRLIYFSYDVKMKEKGDIPEGYSVSREKKERFSLILESASTNQTSMYLCASSPGQGDTIYFGEGSWLTVV.

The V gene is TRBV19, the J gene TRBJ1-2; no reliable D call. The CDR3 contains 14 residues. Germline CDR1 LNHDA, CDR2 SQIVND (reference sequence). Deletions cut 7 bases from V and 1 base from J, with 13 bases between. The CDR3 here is CASTPHDLNYGYTF. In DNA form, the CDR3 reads TGTGCCAGTACCCCACACGACCTTAACTATGGCTACACCTTC.

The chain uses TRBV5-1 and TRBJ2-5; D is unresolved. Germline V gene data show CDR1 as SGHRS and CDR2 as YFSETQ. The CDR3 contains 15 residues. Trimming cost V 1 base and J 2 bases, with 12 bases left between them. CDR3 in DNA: TGCGCCAGCAGCTTGAGTTCTCAGATACAAGAGACCCAGTACTTC. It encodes CASSLSSQIQETQYF.

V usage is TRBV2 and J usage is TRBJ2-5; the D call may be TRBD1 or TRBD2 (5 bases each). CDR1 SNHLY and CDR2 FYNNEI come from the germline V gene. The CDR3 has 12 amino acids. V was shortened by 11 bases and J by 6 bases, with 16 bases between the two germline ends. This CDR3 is CAGAIGTQTQYF. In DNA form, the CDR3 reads TGTGCCGGAGCAATCGGGACCCAGACCCAGTACTTC.

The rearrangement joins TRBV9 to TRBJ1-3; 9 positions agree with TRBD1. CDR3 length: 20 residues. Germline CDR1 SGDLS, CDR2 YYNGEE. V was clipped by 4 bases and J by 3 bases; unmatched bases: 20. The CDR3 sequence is CASSPPPNRDRAQGGNTIYF. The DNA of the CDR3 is TGTGCCAGCAGCCCGCCGCCAAACCGGGACAGGGCTCAGGGTGGAAACACCATATATTTT.

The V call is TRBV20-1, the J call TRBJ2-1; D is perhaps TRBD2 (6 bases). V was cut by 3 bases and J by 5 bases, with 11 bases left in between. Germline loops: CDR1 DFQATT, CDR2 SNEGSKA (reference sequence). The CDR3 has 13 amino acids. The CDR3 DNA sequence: TGCAGTGCTAGTTGGGCGGGGAACAATGAGCAGTTCTTC. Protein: CSASWAGNNEQFF.

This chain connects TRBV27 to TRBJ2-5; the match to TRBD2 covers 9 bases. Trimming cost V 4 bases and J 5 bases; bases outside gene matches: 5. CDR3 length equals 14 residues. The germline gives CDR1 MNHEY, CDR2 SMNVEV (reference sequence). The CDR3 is CASSSSGAIETQYF. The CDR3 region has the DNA TGTGCCAGCAGTTCTAGCGGGGCGATCGAGACCCAGTACTTC.

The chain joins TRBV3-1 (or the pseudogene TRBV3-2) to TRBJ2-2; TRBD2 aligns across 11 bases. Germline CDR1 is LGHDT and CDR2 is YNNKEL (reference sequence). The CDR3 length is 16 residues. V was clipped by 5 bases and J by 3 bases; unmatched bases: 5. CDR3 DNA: TGTGCCAGCAGCGGGACTAGCGGAGACTACACCGGGGAGCTGTTTTTT. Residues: CASSGTSGDYTGELFF.